The 12 T cell receptor beta chains below come from one sample, sequenced in a study of regulatory T cells in long-lasting Graves disease. According to the study, TCR beta libraries were built with iRepertoire HTBI primers and CDR3-region Arm-PCR. MiXCR, applied by TCRdb to the multiplex PCR reads, yields one record per CDR3 protein. Seen here are 580,000 or so distinct CDR3 sequences, 15% to 20% observed once, and the top ten hold 12%. Sample time point: newly diagnosed GD, antithyroid drugs for less than 3 months. Making the TCR library involved RNA that had been extracted from PBMCs. This sample also belongs to another study, concerning T cells in Graves' hyperthyroidism and ophthalmopathy.

Sequences were derived from peripheral blood mononuclear cells (PBMCs), sampled at new diagnosis, from a patient treated with antithyroid drugs. These receptors all come from a young man with Graves disease.

The chain recombines TRBV11-2 with TRBJ2-5; D gene ambiguous. The CDR3 runs 14 residues. V was cut by 3 bases and J by 2 bases, with 10 bases left in between. Per the germline V gene, CDR1 is SGHAT and CDR2 is FQNNGV. CDR3 sequence: CASSLVALQETQYF. DNA for the CDR3: TGTGCCAGCAGCTTGGTTGCGCTTCAAGAGACCCAGTACTTC.

In its sample, this clonotype was seen many times. This chain uses TRBV11-2 with TRBJ2-7; D is undetermined. V gave up 2 bases and J gave up 3 bases, with 8 bases separating them. Germline assignment: CDR1 SGHAT and CDR2 FQNNGV. The CDR3 is 13 amino acids. The CDR3 DNA follows: TGTGCCAGCAGCTTAAACCAAGGCTACGAGCAGTACTTC. It specifies CASSLNQGYEQYF. Together with reference TRBV11-2 and TRBJ2-7, the CDR3 gives the full variable domain: EAGVAQSPRYKIIEKRQSVAFWCNPISGHATLYWYQQILGQGPKLLIQFQNNGVVDDSQLPKDRFSAERLKGVDSTLKIQPAKLEDSAVYLCASSLNQGYEQYFGPGTRLTVT.

This clonotype was picked up many times. The chain employs TRBV25-1 and TRBJ1-1, with a tentative D call TRBD1 (5 bases). Between the trimmed V and J ends, which lost 8 bases and 7 bases, there was a span of 11 bases. The CDR3 totals 11 residues. Germline assignment: CDR1 MGHDK and CDR2 SYGVNS. The CDR3 DNA reads as TGTGCCAGCTCCACCAGGGTTGAAGCTTTCTTT. Translating gives CASSTRVEAFF.

This clonotype was detected only a few times. The chain carries TRBV20-1 and TRBJ2-1, with D perhaps TRBD2 (5 bases). V was pared by 6 bases and J by 5 bases, with 14 bases between. CDR3 length: 13 amino acids. Germline CDR1 and CDR2: DFQATT and SNEGSKA (reference sequence). CDR3 residues: CSAGRTFHNEQFF. CDR3 nucleotides: TGCAGTGCGGGGAGAACATTCCACAATGAGCAGTTCTTC.

This clonotype was observed a handful of times. The chain recombines TRBV9 with TRBJ1-5; no clear D gene. V was pared by 0 bases and J by 1 base, with 5 bases between. This CDR3 is built from 14 residues. CDR1 and CDR2 (germline): SGDLS, YYNGEE. CDR3 amino acids: CASSVAQSNQPQHF. For the CDR3, the DNA is TGTGCCAGCAGCGTAGCTCAGAGCAATCAGCCCCAGCATTTT. Full variable domain (outside the CDR3, taken from reference TRBV9 and TRBJ1-5): DSGVTQTPKHLITATGQRVTLRCSPRSGDLSVYWYQQSLDQGLQFLIQYYNGEERAKGNILERFSAQQFPDLHSELNLSSLELGDSALYFCASSVAQSNQPQHFGDGTRLSIL.

This clonotype showed up many times. In nucleotides, the CDR3 is TGTGCCAGCAGCTTAGCGCGGCTAGCGGGAGGAGATACGCAGTATTTT. This sequence encodes CASSLARLAGGDTQYF. The rearrangement links TRBV11-2 to TRBJ2-3, with TRBD2 matching over 11 bases. V lost 1 base and J lost 5; bases outside the gene matches: 5. The CDR3 has 16 residues. From germline, CDR1 is SGHAT and CDR2 FQNNGV.

The V gene is TRBV20-1, the J gene TRBJ2-3, with TRBD2 as a possible D gene (6 bases). This CDR3 region has 16 residues. The germline V and J ends were trimmed by 1 base and 1 base, with 15 bases remaining between them. Germline values: CDR1 DFQATT, CDR2 SNEGSKA (reference sequence). CDR3 sequence: CSARAGAGSRTDTQYF. For the CDR3, the DNA is TGCAGTGCTAGAGCGGGAGCAGGTTCCCGCACAGATACGCAGTATTTT.

This clonotype was observed a few times. The chain is built from TRBV5-1 and TRBJ2-1; D tentatively fits TRBD1 or TRBD2 (5 bases each). There are 14 residues in the CDR3. CDR1 SGHRS and CDR2 YFSETQ come from the germline V gene. Trimming cost V 4 bases and J 5 bases, with 13 bases left between them. As DNA, the CDR3 is TGCGCCAGCAGCGATGGGACGATTAACAATGAGCAGTTCTTC. Its protein product is CASSDGTINNEQFF. Filled out from reference TRBV5-1 and TRBJ2-1, the complete variable domain reads KAGVTQTPRYLIKTRGQQVTLSCSPISGHRSVSWYQQTPGQGLQFLFEYFSETQRNKGNFPGRFSGRQFSNSRSEMNVSTLELGDSALYLCASSDGTINNEQFFGPGTRLTVL.

This clonotype was observed many times. The chain employs TRBV28 and TRBJ1-5, with 9 bases lining up with TRBD1. The CDR3 runs 14 residues. Germline V gene lookup returns CDR1 MDHEN and CDR2 SYDVKM. V lost 5 bases to trimming and J lost 3 bases; unmatched junction nucleotides: 2. The CDR3 loop reads CASSRDRANQPQHF. CDR3 in DNA: TGTGCCAGCAGTAGGGACAGGGCCAATCAGCCCCAGCATTTT.

This clonotype was seen only a few times. Because it lacks the conserved phenylalanine or tryptophan at the end, this CDR3 is likely a read error. The chain uses TRBV27 and TRBJ1-1; D remains ambiguous. CDR1 is MNHEY, CDR2 SMNVEV, per germline (reference sequence). V was pared by 11 bases and J by 4 bases, with 17 bases between. CDR3 length equals 13 residues. For the CDR3, the DNA is TGTGCCTGTCGTTTAGGGAGTCTCACTGAAGCTTTCTCT. Translating it yields CACRLGSLTEAFS.

This clonotype was found many times. The chain couples TRBV12-3 or TRBV12-4 to TRBJ1-5; D is perhaps TRBD1 (5 bases). The CDR3 runs to 14 residues. The V end was cut by 2 bases, the J end by 7 bases, with 12 bases between. CDR3 sequence reads: CASSLSRGDQPQHF. CDR3 coding DNA: TGTGCCAGCAGTTTATCAAGGGGTGACCAGCCCCAGCATTTT.

This clonotype was seen ten or more times. CDR3 sequence reads: CASSQAASVTEAFF. In nucleotides, the CDR3 is TGTGCCAGCAGCCAGGCTGCTTCGGTGACTGAAGCTTTCTTT. The chain recombines TRBV3-1 with TRBJ1-1, with D unresolved. V lost 3 bases to trimming and J lost 5 bases, with 13 bases between them. Germline-derived CDR1 and CDR2 are LGHDT and YNNKEL (reference sequence). The CDR3 runs 14 residues.